Here is one T cell receptor beta chain with its context. Antigen specificity is unknown. This sample was taken from a study of T cell responses to AZD1222 COVID-19 vaccine. Findings of the study overall: With dominance at 160-218 and 743-854, vaccine-associated CD4 TCRs spanned spike.

The method was immunoSEQ multiplex PCR; TCRdb's version includes in-frame clones alone and lacks a portion of them. This table holds some 110,000 clones, 80% to 90% found once. This CDR3 comprises 14 residues. CDR1 SGHVS and CDR2 FNYEAQ come from the germline V gene. V lost 3 bases to trimming and J lost 2 bases, with 9 bases between them. The sample in question was peripheral blood, obtained on day 0 of AZD1222 vaccination. This chain uses TRBV7-6 with TRBJ2-3; no reliable D call. The clonotype was recovered from an adult in good health. For the CDR3, the DNA is TGTGCCAGCAGCTTTTCTGGGATCACAGATACGCAGTATTTT. Amino acid sequence: CASSFSGITDTQYF. The full variable domain, completed using reference TRBV7-6 and TRBJ2-3, is GAGVSQSPRYKVTKRGQDVALRCDPISGHVSLYWYRQALGQGPEFLTYFNYEAQQDKSGLPNDRFSAERPEGSISTLTIQRTEQRDSAMYRCASSFSGITDTQYFGPGTRLTVL.